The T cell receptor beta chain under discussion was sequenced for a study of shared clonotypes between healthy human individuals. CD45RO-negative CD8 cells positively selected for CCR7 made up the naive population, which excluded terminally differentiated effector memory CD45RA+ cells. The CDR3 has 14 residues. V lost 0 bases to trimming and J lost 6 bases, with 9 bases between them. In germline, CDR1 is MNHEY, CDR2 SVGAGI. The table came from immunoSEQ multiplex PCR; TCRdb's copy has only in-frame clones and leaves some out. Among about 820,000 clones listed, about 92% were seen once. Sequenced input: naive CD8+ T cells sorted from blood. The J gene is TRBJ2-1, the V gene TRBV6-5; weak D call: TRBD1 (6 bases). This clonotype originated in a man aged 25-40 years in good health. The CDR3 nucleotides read TGTGCCAGCAGTTACTCGACAGGTATCAATGAGCAGTTCTTC. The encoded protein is CASSYSTGINEQFF.